The 13 T cell receptor beta chains given below trace back to one sample, sequenced in a study of T cells in Graves' hyperthyroidism and ophthalmopathy. It was RNA transcripts that yielded the amplified TCR beta CDR3 regions. An initial round of RT-PCR targeting the TCR CDR3 relied on the HTBI primer set. TCRdb used MiXCR to reprocess the multiplex PCR reads, holding one entry per CDR3 protein. Counted here are roughly 840,000 distinct CDR3 sequences, about 38% occurring once; the ten biggest clones make up over 8%. Material for sequencing was blood. The receptors shown here come from a man younger than 35 with Graves' hyperthyroidism.

This clonotype was recorded a few times. This rearrangement joins TRBV4-1 to TRBJ2-5; D is unresolved. Per the germline V gene, CDR1 is MGHRA and CDR2 is YSYEKL. Trimming pared 0 bases from V and 4 bases from J, leaving 12 bases between. CDR3 length: 15 amino acids. CDR3 bases: TGCGCCAGCAGCCAAGAGGCTTACTACATAGAGACCCAGTACTTC. This encodes CASSQEAYYIETQYF.

This clonotype was counted many times. V usage is TRBV9 and J usage is TRBJ2-7; 11 positions agree with TRBD2. This CDR3 has 14 residues. Germline CDR1 reads SGDLS; CDR2 reads YYNGEE. V lost 2 bases and J lost 5; bases outside the gene matches: 3. The DNA for the CDR3 is TGTGCCAGCAGCGTCGGGACTAGCGGCGACGAGCAGTACTTC. Translating gives CASSVGTSGDEQYF. The complete variable domain, with remaining parts taken from reference TRBV9 and TRBJ2-7, reads DSGVTQTPKHLITATGQRVTLRCSPRSGDLSVYWYQQSLDQGLQFLIQYYNGEERAKGNILERFSAQQFPDLHSELNLSSLELGDSALYFCASSVGTSGDEQYFGPGTRLTVT.

The chain combines TRBV12-3 or TRBV12-4 with TRBJ1-1; D gene uncertain. V was cut by 1 base and J by 5 bases, with 8 bases left in between. This CDR3 has 13 residues. The CDR3 spells CASSLDIKTEAFF. CDR3 sequence (DNA): TGTGCCAGCAGTTTAGATATAAAAACTGAAGCTTTCTTT.

This clonotype came up many times. The gene calls are TRBV29-1 and TRBJ1-1; no definite D call. The CDR3 totals 15 residues. Germline V gene sequence: CDR1 SQVTM, CDR2 ANQGSEA. V lost 7 bases and J lost 1, with 19 bases in between. The CDR3 region is CSALIRGTTNTEAFF. DNA for the CDR3: TGCAGCGCCCTAATCCGGGGAACGACGAACACTGAAGCTTTCTTT.

The chain couples TRBV20-1 to TRBJ1-1, with D possibly matching TRBD1 (6 bases). Germline V CDR1 and CDR2: DFQATT, SNEGSKA (reference sequence). This CDR3 has 14 residues. V gave up 4 bases and J gave up 2 bases, with 14 bases separating them. The chain's CDR3 is CSANAGDINTEAFF. DNA for the CDR3: TGCAGTGCTAACGCAGGGGACATAAACACTGAAGCTTTCTTT.

There are a few counts of this clonotype. This sequence joins TRBV4-1 and TRBJ1-5; no reliable D call. V was shortened by 1 base and J by 9 bases, with 16 bases between the two germline ends. CDR1 and CDR2 from the germline V gene are MGHRA and YSYEKL. This CDR3 region has 15 residues. The chain's CDR3 is CASSQGMDGPRPQHF. CDR3 nucleotide sequence: TGCGCCAGCAGCCAAGGGATGGACGGACCGCGGCCCCAGCATTTT.

Many counts were recorded for this clonotype. V is TRBV7-9 and J is TRBJ1-1, with TRBD1 as a possible D gene (5 bases). Trimming removed 8 bases at V and 1 base at J, with 17 bases between. Germline CDR1 reads SEHNR; CDR2 reads FQNEAQ (reference sequence). This CDR3 has 15 residues. CDR3 in amino acids: CASVRDGRTNTEAFF. The DNA of the CDR3 is TGTGCCAGCGTCCGGGACGGCAGGACGAACACTGAAGCTTTCTTT.

There are many counts of this clonotype. The chain links TRBV2 to TRBJ2-6; a weak D match, TRBD1 (5 bases). This CDR3 is 14 amino acids long. The germline V and J ends were trimmed by 11 bases and 3 bases, with 14 bases remaining between them. In germline, CDR1 is SNHLY, CDR2 FYNNEI. CDR3 sequence: CASFQGSGANVLTF. The CDR3 DNA follows: TGTGCCTCCTTCCAGGGTAGTGGGGCCAACGTCCTGACTTTC.

The chain couples TRBV7-3 to TRBJ2-7; TRBD2 might be the D (5 bases). The CDR3 is made up of 13 amino acids. Germline V gene lookup returns CDR1 SGHTA and CDR2 FQGTGA. Deletions cut 2 bases from V and 5 bases from J, with 10 bases between. The CDR3 nucleotides are TGTGCCAGCAGCTTAGCGGCTAGCAACGAGCAGTACTTC. It translates to CASSLAASNEQYF.

V is TRBV2 and J is TRBJ2-1, with 8 bases identical to TRBD2. CDR1 is SNHLY and CDR2 is FYNNEI in the germline V gene. The CDR3 has 12 residues. The junction had 1 base not matched to a gene; V was cut back by 6 bases and J by 6 bases. CDR3 sequence (DNA): TGTGCCAGCAGGGCGGGAGGCAATGAGCAGTTCTTC. Translation gives CASRAGGNEQFF. Full variable domain (outside the CDR3, taken from reference TRBV2 and TRBJ2-1): EPEVTQTPSHQVTQMGQEVILRCVPISNHLYFYWYRQILGQKVEFLVSFYNNEISEKSEIFDDQFSVERPDGSNFTLKIRSTKLEDSAMYFCASRAGGNEQFFGPGTRLTVL.

CDR3 DNA: TGCAGTGCTAGAAACCTCCGGGACAGCAATCAGCCCCAGCATTTT. It translates to CSARNLRDSNQPQHF. This chain uses TRBV20-1 with TRBJ1-5; a possible D gene is TRBD1 (5 bases). This CDR3 region has 15 residues. Germline V gives CDR1 DFQATT, CDR2 SNEGSKA (reference sequence). V was shortened by 2 bases and J by 1 base, with 12 bases between the two germline ends.

This clonotype was found many times. The V call is TRBV19, the J call TRBJ2-7; 11 bases match TRBD2. The V and J ends lost 9 bases and 4 bases, in that order; junction bases with no gene match: 2. Germline V gene lookup returns CDR1 LNHDA and CDR2 SQIVND (reference sequence). The CDR3 runs to 12 residues. The CDR3 DNA sequence: TGTGCCAGCGGGACTAGCGGATACGAGCAGTACTTC. Amino acid sequence: CASGTSGYEQYF.

V gene TRBV7-3 combines with J gene TRBJ2-5, with a tentative D call TRBD2 (6 bases). Germline values: CDR1 SGHTA, CDR2 FQGTGA. This CDR3 comprises 14 residues. Trimming removed 9 bases at V and 4 bases at J, with 18 bases between. This CDR3 reads CASKSLGSSETQYF. Written as DNA, the CDR3 is TGTGCCAGTAAATCTCTCGGGAGTTCAGAGACCCAGTACTTC.